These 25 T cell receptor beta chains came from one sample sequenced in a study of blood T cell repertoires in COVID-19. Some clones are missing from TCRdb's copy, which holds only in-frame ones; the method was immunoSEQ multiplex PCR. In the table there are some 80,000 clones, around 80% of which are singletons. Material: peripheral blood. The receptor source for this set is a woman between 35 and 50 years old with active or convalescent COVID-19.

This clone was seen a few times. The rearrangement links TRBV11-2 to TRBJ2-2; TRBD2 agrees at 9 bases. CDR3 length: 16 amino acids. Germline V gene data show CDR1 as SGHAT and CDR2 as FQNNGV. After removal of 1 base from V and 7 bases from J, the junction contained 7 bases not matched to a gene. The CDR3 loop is CASSLGSGRTGGELFF. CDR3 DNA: TGTGCCAGCAGCTTAGGTAGCGGGAGAACGGGCGGGGAGCTGTTTTTT.

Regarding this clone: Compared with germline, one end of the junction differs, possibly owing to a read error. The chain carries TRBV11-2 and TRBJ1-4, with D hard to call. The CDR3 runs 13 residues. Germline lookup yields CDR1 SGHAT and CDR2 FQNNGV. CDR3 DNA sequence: TGTGCCAGCAGCTTAGGGCAGTCCAACGTTAAAGATTTT. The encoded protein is CASSLGQSNVKDF.

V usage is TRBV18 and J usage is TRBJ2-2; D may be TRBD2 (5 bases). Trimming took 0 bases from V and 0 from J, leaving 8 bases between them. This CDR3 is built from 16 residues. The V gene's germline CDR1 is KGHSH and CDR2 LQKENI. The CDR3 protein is CASSPPQRTNTGELFF. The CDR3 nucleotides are TGTGCCAGCTCACCACCCCAGCGGACGAACACCGGGGAGCTGTTTTTT.

The CDR3: CASSLGLEEKLFF. The CDR3 DNA follows: TGTGCCAGCAGTTTGGGTCTAGAGGAAAAACTGTTTTTT. This chain joins TRBV12-3 or TRBV12-4 and TRBJ1-4; D is unresolved. The ends were cut back, 3 bases at V and 8 bases at J, with 10 bases in the middle. The CDR3 length is 13 residues.

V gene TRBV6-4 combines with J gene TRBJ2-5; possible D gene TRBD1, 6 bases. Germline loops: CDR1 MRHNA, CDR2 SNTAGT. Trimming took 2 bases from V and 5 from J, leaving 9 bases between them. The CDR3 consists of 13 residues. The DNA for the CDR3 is TGTGCCAGCAGTGACAGGCAGGGGGAGACCCAGTACTTC. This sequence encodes CASSDRQGETQYF.

CDR3 in DNA: TGCAGCGCAACCCCAGGGGGCACTGAAGCTTTCTTT. Protein: CSATPGGTEAFF. This chain uses TRBV29-1 with TRBJ1-1; TRBD1 aligns across 7 bases. Losses at the gene ends were 7 bases for V and 4 bases for J; bases not matched to a gene: 6. Germline V gene data show CDR1 as SQVTM and CDR2 as ANQGSEA. This CDR3 comprises 12 residues.

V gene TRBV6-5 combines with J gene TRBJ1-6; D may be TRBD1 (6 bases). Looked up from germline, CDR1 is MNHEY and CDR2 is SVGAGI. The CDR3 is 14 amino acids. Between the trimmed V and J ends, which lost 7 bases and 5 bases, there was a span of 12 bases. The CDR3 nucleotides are TGTGCCAGCAAACACACAGGGCATAATTCACCCCTCCACTTT. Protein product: CASKHTGHNSPLHF.

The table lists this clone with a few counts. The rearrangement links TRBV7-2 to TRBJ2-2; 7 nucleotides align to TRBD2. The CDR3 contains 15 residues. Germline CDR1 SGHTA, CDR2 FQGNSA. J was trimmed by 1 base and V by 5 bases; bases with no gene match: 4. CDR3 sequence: CASSPGGRNTGELFF. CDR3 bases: TGTGCCAGCAGCCCGGGGGGAAGGAACACCGGGGAGCTGTTTTTT.

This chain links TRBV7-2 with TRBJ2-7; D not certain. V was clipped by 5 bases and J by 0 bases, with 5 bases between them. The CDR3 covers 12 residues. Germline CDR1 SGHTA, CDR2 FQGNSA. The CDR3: CASSPSSYEQYF. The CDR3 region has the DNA TGTGCCAGCAGCCCTAGCTCCTACGAGCAGTACTTC. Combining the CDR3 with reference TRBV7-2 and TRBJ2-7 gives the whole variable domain GAGVSQSPSNKVTEKGKDVELRCDPISGHTALYWYRQSLGQGLEFLIYFQGNSAPDKSGLPSDRFSAERTGGSVSTLTIQRTQQEDSAVYLCASSPSSYEQYFGPGTRLTVT.

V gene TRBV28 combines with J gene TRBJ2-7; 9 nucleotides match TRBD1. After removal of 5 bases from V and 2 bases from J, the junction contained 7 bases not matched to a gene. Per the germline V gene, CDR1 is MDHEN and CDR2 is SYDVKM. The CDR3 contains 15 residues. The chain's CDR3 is CASSRLGQGAYEQYF. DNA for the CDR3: TGTGCCAGCAGTCGGCTGGGACAGGGCGCCTACGAGCAGTACTTC.

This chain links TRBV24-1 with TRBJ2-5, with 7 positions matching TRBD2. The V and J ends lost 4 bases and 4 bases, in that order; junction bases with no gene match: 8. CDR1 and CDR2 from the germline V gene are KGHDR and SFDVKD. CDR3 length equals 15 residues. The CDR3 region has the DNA TGTGCCACCAGTGACCCCGCGGGAGCGGGAGAGACCCAGTACTTC. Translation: CATSDPAGAGETQYF.

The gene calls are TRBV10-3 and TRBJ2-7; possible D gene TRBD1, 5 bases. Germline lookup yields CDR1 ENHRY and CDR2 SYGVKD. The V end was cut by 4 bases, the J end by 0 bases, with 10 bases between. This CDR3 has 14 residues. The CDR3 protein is CAISVAGYSYEQYF. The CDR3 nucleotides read TGTGCCATCAGTGTCGCAGGGTACTCCTACGAGCAGTACTTC.

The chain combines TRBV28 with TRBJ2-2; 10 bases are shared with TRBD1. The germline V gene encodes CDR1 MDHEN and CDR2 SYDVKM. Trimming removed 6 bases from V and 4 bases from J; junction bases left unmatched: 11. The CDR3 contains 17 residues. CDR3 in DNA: TGTGCCAGCAGCCACCGATTGGACAGGGGGGGCACCGGGGAGCTGTTTTTT. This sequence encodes CASSHRLDRGGTGELFF.

The CDR3 region has the DNA TGTGCCAGCAGCCACCGGGATTACGAGCAGTACTTC. This translates into CASSHRDYEQYF. This chain connects TRBV3-1 (or the pseudogene TRBV3-2) to TRBJ2-7; the D gene is possibly TRBD2 (5 bases). The CDR3 runs to 12 residues. Germline lookup yields CDR1 LGHDT and CDR2 YNNKEL (reference sequence). The V end lost 3 bases, the J end lost 4 bases, and 7 bases lay between the germline ends.

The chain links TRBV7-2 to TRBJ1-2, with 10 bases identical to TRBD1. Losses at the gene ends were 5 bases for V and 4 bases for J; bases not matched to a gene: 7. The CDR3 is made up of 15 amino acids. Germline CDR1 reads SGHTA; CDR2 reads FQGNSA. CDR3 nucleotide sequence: TGTGCCAGCAGCGCGGGGACAGGGGCCTTCTATGGCTACACCTTC. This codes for CASSAGTGAFYGYTF.

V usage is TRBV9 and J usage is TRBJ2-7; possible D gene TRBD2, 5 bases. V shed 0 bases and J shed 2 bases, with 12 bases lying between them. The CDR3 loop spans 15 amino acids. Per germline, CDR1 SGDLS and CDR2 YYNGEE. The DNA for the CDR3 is TGTGCCAGCAGCGTAGGTTACGGGGTTACCTACGAGCAGTACTTC. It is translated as CASSVGYGVTYEQYF.

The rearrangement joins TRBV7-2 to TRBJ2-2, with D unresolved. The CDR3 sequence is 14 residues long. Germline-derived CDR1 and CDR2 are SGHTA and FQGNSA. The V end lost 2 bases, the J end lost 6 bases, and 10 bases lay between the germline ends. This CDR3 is CASSLIVSSGELFF. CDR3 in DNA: TGTGCCAGCAGCTTAATAGTTTCGTCCGGGGAGCTGTTTTTT.

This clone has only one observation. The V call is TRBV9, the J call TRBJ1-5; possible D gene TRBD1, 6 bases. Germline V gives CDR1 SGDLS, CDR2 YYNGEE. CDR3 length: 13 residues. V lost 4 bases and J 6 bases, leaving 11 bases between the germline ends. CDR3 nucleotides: TGTGCCAGCAGCAAGGGGGTAACTCAGCCCCAGCATTTT. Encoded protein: CASSKGVTQPQHF.

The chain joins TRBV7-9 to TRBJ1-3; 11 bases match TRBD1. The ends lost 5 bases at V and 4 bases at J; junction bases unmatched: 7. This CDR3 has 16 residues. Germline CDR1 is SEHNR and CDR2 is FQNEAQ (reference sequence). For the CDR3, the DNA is TGTGCCAGCAGCGACGGACAGGGGGCAGGAGGAAACACCATATATTTT. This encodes CASSDGQGAGGNTIYF.

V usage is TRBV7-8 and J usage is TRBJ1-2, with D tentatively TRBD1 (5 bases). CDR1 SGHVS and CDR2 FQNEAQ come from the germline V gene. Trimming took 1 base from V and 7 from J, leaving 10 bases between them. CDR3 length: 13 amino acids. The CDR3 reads CASSLGLRAGYTF. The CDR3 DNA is TGTGCCAGCAGCTTAGGGCTCAGGGCTGGCTACACCTTC.

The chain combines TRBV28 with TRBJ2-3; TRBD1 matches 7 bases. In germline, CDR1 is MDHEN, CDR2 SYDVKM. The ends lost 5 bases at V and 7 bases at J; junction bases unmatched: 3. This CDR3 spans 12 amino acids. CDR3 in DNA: TGTGCCAGCAGTCAGGGGGAGAATACGCAGTATTTT. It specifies CASSQGENTQYF.

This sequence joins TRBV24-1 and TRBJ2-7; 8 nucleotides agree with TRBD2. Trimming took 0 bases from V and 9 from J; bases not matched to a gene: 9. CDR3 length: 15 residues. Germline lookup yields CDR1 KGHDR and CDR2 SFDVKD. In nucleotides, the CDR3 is TGTGCCACCAGTGATTTGGAACTAGCGGAGGTCGGGCAGTACTTC. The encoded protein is CATSDLELAEVGQYF.

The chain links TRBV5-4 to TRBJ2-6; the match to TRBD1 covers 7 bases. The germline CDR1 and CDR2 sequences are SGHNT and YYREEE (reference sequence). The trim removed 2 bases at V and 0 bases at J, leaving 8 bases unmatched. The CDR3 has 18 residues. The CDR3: CASSFQTGVFSGANVLTF. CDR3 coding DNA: TGTGCCAGCAGCTTCCAAACAGGGGTGTTCTCTGGGGCCAACGTCCTGACTTTC.

The CDR3 coding sequence is TGTGCCACCAGTGACACCATTGGACAGGGGATCCACCAAGAGACCCAGTACTTC. Translated: CATSDTIGQGIHQETQYF. The V call is TRBV24-1, the J call TRBJ2-5, with TRBD1 matching 9 bases. The CDR3 is made up of 18 amino acids. With V trimmed by 4 bases and J by 0 bases, 11 bases remained unmatched. CDR1 KGHDR and CDR2 SFDVKD come from the germline V gene.

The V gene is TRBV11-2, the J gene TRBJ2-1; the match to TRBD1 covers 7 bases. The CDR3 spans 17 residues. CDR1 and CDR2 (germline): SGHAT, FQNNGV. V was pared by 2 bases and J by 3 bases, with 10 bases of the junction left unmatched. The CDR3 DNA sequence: TGTGCCAGCAGCTTAAGGCCCCCGGACAGGCGCTACAATGAGCAGTTCTTC. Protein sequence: CASSLRPPDRRYNEQFF.